This TCR beta chain emerged from a study of T cells in Graves' hyperthyroidism and ophthalmopathy. RNA transcripts were the template for amplifying TCR beta CDR3 regions. The HTBI primer set was used in a first-round RT-PCR of the TCR CDR3. TCRdb re-called the multiplex PCR reads with MiXCR, one entry per CDR3 protein. The sample includes around 200,000 distinct CDR3 sequences, about a sixth seen only once; the top ten take 25% to 35%. This clonotype was observed at least ten times. Germline V lookup: CDR1 DFQATT, CDR2 SNEGSKA (reference sequence). The CDR3 has 15 amino acids. V trimming: 3 bases; J trimming: 1 base; junction bases outside the gene matches: 7.

This sequence joins TRBV20-1 and TRBJ2-7; 9 bases are a match to TRBD2. The specimen sequenced was blood. The source is a woman aged 50 to 60 with Graves' hyperthyroidism. CDR3 loop: CSASPLAGGSYEQYF. In nucleotides, the CDR3 is TGCAGTGCTAGCCCCTTGGCGGGGGGGTCCTACGAGCAGTACTTC.